A selection of T cell receptor beta chains follows, all from one sample in a study of control samples from healthy donors and cancer patients. Measured with immunoSEQ multiplex PCR; TCRdb has only the in-frame clones, and not every one. Of fewer than 20,000 clones listed, roughly 91% were seen once; the top ten hold around 32%. The sequencing input was PBMCs. These TCRs come from a man between 60 and 75 years old with head and neck cancer. Each CDR3 is given with its conserved first and last residue. D genes are given only for firm matches. Part of the rows lack a size; the others show once, few, many or a class for expanded clones.

-,TRBV12-3/TRBV12-4,TRBJ2-3,-,TGTGCCAGCAGCCGGGGGAGCGCAGATACGCAGTATTTT,CASSRGSADTQYF
-,TRBV25-1,TRBJ1-6,-,TGTGCCAGCAGTGGACAGGCGAGCTCCTATAATTCACCCCTCCACTTT,CASSGQASSYNSPLHF
-,TRBV23-1,TRBJ1-6,-,TGCGCCAGCAGTTATACATCCTCCTATAATTCACCCCTCCACTTT,CASSYTSSYNSPLHF
TRBD1,TRBV19,TRBJ2-7,-,TGTGCCAGCGCTACACGGGACAGCTTCTACGAGCAGTACTTC,CASATRDSFYEQYF
TRBD1,TRBV23-1,TRBJ2-1,-,TGCGCCAGCGTCGGACAGGGCTCCTACAATGAGCAGTTCTTC,CASVGQGSYNEQFF
-,TRBV14,TRBJ1-4,few,TGTGCCAGCAGCCACGCCGGGCCCTCTTATGAAAAACTGTTTTTT,CASSHAGPSYEKLFF
TRBD1,TRBV6-5,TRBJ2-2,-,TGTGCCAGCAGACTCGACAGGGGAGGCACCGGGGAGCTGTTTTTT,CASRLDRGGTGELFF
TRBD2,TRBV2,TRBJ2-5,-,TGTGCCAGCAGTGAGGCGGTAGCGGGGAGTCAAGAGACCCAGTACTTC,CASSEAVAGSQETQYF
-,TRBV5-1,TRBJ2-1,-,TGCGCCAGCAGCTTATTCGCGGAGTACAATGAGCAGTTCTTC,CASSLFAEYNEQFF
TRBD1,TRBV13,TRBJ1-6,-,TGTGCCAGCAGCCCTTTGGGGGGACAGGGACCCTATAATTCACCCCTCCACTTT,CASSPLGGQGPYNSPLHF
-,TRBV21-1,TRBJ2-5,-,TGTGCCAGCAACTCTACCAGACAGCTACTGACCCAGTACTTC,CASNSTRQLLTQYF
-,TRBV6-5,TRBJ1-2,-,TGTGCCAGCAGTTACTCTGACAGAAGGCTCAATGGCTACACCTTC,CASSYSDRRLNGYTF
-,TRBV6-6,TRBJ1-1,-,TGTGCCAGCAGTTCCCCACGGGAGGGATCTGAAGCTTTCTTT,CASSSPREGSEAFF
-,TRBV5-1,TRBJ2-7,-,TGCGCCAGCAGCTGGGGGGCCGAGCAGTACTTC,CASSWGAEQYF
TRBD2,TRBV6-5,TRBJ2-7,-,TGTGCCAGCGGCCTAGCGGGGAGCTCCTACGAGCAGTACTTC,CASGLAGSSYEQYF
-,TRBV23-1,TRBJ2-4,-,TGCGCCAGCAGCAAGGGTGTCATAGCCAAAAACATTCAGTACTTC,CASSKGVIAKNIQYF
-,TRBV11-2,TRBJ1-2,-,TGTGCCAGCAGCATAGGACAACTGGACGGCTACACCTTC,CASSIGQLDGYTF
TRBD1,TRBV7-8,TRBJ2-3,-,TGTGCCAGCAGCATTACAGGGGGTGATACGCAGTATTTT,CASSITGGDTQYF
TRBD2,TRBV11-2,TRBJ2-3,-,TGTGCCAGCAGCCTTCGGGGGGGACGCAGCACAGATACGCAGTATTTT,CASSLRGGRSTDTQYF
TRBD1,TRBV6-5,TRBJ1-5,-,TGTGCCAGCAGGGGACAGCTTACGGGGCAGCCCCAGCATTTT,CASRGQLTGQPQHF
-,TRBV10-1,TRBJ2-1,few,TGCGCCAGCAGTGAGTACACAGGGCTCTCGGGGAATGAGCAGTTCTTC,CASSEYTGLSGNEQFF
-,TRBV25-1,TRBJ1-1,-,TGTGCCAGCAGTGAATTCAGGCAGGCTGCCGAAGCTTTCTTT,CASSEFRQAAEAFF
TRBD2,TRBV7-2,TRBJ2-5,-,TGTGCCAGCAGCTTAGGGACTAGCGGGGGGCAAGAGACCCAGTACTTC,CASSLGTSGGQETQYF
-,TRBV6-6,TRBJ1-5,once,TGTGCCAGCAGTTACCAATCAAGTAGCAATCAGCCCCAGCATTTT,CASSYQSSSNQPQHF
TRBD1,TRBV27,TRBJ1-6,-,TGTGCCAGCAGTTTCGGGACAGGGAGGTGGTTTGATTCACCCCTCCACTTT,CASSFGTGRWFDSPLHF
-,TRBV5-6,TRBJ1-6,-,TGTGCCAGCCCCACTCTCCGGGTGTATATTTCACCCCTCCACTTT,CASPTLRVYISPLHF
-,TRBV11-3,TRBJ2-3,few,TGTGCCAGCAGCACAAGAACAGATACGCAGTATTTT,CASSTRTDTQYF
-,TRBV2,TRBJ2-7,-,TGTGCCAGCAGTGAGCAACTAACCAGCTATTACGAGCAGTACTTC,CASSEQLTSYYEQYF
TRBD2,TRBV12-3/TRBV12-4,TRBJ2-7,-,TGTGCCAGCAGCTGGGGGGGGGACGTTCGGTACTTC,CASSWGGDVRYF
-,TRBV20-1,TRBJ2-1,-,TGCAGTGCTGACGGGTCCGATGAGCAGTTCTTC,CSADGSDEQFF
-,TRBV2,TRBJ1-6,few,TGTGCCAGCAGTGAAGCAAGGCAGGGTGGCACACCCCTCCACTTT,CASSEARQGGTPLHF
-,TRBV5-4,TRBJ2-2,-,TGTGCCAGCAGCTTGATATCGGGGGCGCGGGGGGAGCTGTTTTTT,CASSLISGARGELFF
-,TRBV10-3,TRBJ1-5,-,TGTGCCATCAGTGAGTCGGGCTCTAGCAATCAGCCCCAGCATTTT,CAISESGSSNQPQHF
TRBD1,TRBV2,TRBJ2-2,-,TGTGCCAGCAGTGAGTTTTTAGGGGACAGTGTGACCGGGGAGCTGTTTTTT,CASSEFLGDSVTGELFF
TRBD2,TRBV7-6,TRBJ2-5,-,TGTGCCAGCAGCTATCTCGGGACTAGCGAAGAGACCCAGTACTTC,CASSYLGTSEETQYF
-,TRBV19,TRBJ1-5,few,TGTGCCAGTAGTATATTAGGCCAGGCGGGGAATCAGCCCCAGCATTTT,CASSILGQAGNQPQHF
-,TRBV12-5,TRBJ1-5,-,TGTGCTAGTGGTCCACTCAGCCAGCCCCAGCATTTT,CASGPLSQPQHF
-,TRBV20-1,TRBJ1-2,-,TGCAGTGCGCGGAAGGGCTATGGCTACACCTTC,CSARKGYGYTF
-,TRBV20-1,TRBJ1-1,-,TGCAGTGCTAGTAGGACTTTTGGGACTGAAGCTTTCTTT,CSASRTFGTEAFF
-,TRBV12-3/TRBV12-4,TRBJ2-7,-,TGTGCCAGCAGTTCCCGAAGCGAGCAGTACTTC,CASSSRSEQYF
TRBD1,TRBV5-5,TRBJ1-1,once,TGTGCCAGCAGCCCCCGGACAGGCGCCACTGAAGCTTTCTTT,CASSPRTGATEAFF
-,TRBV7-2,TRBJ1-1,-,TGTGCCAGCAGCTTAGAGGGCGGGAACACTGAAGCTTTCTTT,CASSLEGGNTEAFF
-,TRBV9,TRBJ1-1,-,TGTGCCAGCAGCGTAGCAGCGAACACTGAAGCTTTCTTT,CASSVAANTEAFF
-,TRBV29-1,TRBJ2-7,-,TGCAGCGTTGACACAGGAAACCCCTACGAGCAGTACTTC,CSVDTGNPYEQYF
TRBD1,TRBV6-6,TRBJ2-5,-,TGTGCCAGCAGGGGACAGGGGGCAGGAGAGACCCAGTACTTC,CASRGQGAGETQYF
-,TRBV7-6,TRBJ2-5,-,TGTGCCAGCAGCTGGGTACAGGGCGGGGAGACCCAGTACTTC,CASSWVQGGETQYF
TRBD2,TRBV7-9,TRBJ2-7,once,TGTGCCAGCCAGCGGGGGGGGCCCTACGAGCAGTACTTC,CASQRGGPYEQYF
-,TRBV9,TRBJ2-7,-,TGTGCCAGCAGCGAGGGCCCCGGGGGCGAGCAGTACTTC,CASSEGPGGEQYF